The sequence of this T cell receptor beta chain was determined in a study of cytomegalovirus exposure and HLA in healthy donors. Looking at the study overall: As released early, the data held roughly 85 million unique TCRs from HLA-typed donors.

With 5 bases clipped from V and 3 bases from J, the junction kept 7 bases outside the gene matches. The germline V gene has CDR1 MNHNY and CDR2 SVGAGI (reference sequence). This CDR3 comprises 15 residues. The PCR used 60 Vbeta and 13 Jbeta primers. Using immunoSEQ multiplex PCR, the repertoire was profiled, and TCRdb retains in-frame clones only, with some absent. The sample lists around 100,000 clones, roughly 70% occurring once. The sequenced sample was PBMCs. V is TRBV6-6 and J is TRBJ2-1; 7 bases fit TRBD1. The TCR comes from a woman between 50 and 59 years old in good health and CMV-seronegative. CDR3 nucleotide sequence: TGTGCCAGCAGTCACCGGGACAGCGACTACAATGAGCAGTTCTTC. Amino acids: CASSHRDSDYNEQFF.